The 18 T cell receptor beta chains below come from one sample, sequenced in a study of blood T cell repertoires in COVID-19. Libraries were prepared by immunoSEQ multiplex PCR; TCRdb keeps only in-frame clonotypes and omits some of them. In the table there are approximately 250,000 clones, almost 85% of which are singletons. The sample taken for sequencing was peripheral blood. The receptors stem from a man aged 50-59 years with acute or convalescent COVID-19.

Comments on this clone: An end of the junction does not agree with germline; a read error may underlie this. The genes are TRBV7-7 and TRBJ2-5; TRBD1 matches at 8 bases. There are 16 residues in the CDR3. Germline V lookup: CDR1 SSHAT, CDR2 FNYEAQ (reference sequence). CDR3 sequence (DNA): TGTGCTAGCAGCTTAGCGTTCACAGGGGGTGAGGAGACCCAGTACTTC. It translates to CASSLAFTGGEETQYF.

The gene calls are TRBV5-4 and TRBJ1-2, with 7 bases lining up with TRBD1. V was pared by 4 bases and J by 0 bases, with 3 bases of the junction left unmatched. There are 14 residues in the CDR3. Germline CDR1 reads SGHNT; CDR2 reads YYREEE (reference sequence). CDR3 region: CASSRDRANYGYTF. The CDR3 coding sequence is TGTGCCAGCAGCAGGGACAGAGCTAACTATGGCTACACCTTC.

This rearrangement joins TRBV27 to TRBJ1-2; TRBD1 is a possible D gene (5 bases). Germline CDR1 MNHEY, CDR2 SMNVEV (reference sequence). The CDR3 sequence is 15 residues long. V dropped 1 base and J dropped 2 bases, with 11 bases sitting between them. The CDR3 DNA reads TGTGCCAGCAGTTTATTAGGTGGGGCCAACTATGGCTACACCTTC. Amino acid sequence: CASSLLGGANYGYTF.

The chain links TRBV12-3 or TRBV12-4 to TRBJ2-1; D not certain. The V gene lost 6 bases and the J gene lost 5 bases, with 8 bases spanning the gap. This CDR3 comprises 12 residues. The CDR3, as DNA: TGTGCCAGCAGCCCAGAGGACAATGAGCAGTTCTTC. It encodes CASSPEDNEQFF.

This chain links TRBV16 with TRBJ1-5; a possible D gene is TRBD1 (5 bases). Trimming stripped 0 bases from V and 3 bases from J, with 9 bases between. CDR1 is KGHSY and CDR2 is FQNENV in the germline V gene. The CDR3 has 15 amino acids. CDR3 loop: CASSQSSGNNQPQHF. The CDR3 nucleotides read TGTGCCAGCAGCCAATCCTCAGGGAACAATCAGCCCCAGCATTTT.

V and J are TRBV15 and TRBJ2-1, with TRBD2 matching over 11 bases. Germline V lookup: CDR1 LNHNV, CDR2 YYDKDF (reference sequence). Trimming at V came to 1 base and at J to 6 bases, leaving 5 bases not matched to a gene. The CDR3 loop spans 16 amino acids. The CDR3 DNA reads TGTGCCACCAGCAGAGCTGGGACTAGCGGTAGCAATGAGCAGTTCTTC. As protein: CATSRAGTSGSNEQFF.

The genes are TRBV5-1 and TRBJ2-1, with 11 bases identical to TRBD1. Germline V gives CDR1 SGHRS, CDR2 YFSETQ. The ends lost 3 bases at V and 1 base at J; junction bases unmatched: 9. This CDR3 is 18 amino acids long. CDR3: CASSSPGQGVFSYNEQFF. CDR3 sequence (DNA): TGCGCCAGCAGCTCCCCGGGACAGGGGGTGTTTTCCTACAATGAGCAGTTCTTC.

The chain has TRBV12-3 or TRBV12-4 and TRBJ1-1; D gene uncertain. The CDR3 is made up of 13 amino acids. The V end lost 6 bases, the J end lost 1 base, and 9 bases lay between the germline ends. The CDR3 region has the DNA TGTGCCAGCAGCCCTACCTGGAACACTGAAGCTTTCTTT. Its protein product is CASSPTWNTEAFF.

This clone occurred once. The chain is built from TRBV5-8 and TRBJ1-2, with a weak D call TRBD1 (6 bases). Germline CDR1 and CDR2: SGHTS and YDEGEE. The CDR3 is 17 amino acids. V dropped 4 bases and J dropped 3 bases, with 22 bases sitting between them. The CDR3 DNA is TGTGCCAGCAGCCCCAAAGGAATCTTGGACAGAGACTATGGCTACACCTTC. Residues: CASSPKGILDRDYGYTF.

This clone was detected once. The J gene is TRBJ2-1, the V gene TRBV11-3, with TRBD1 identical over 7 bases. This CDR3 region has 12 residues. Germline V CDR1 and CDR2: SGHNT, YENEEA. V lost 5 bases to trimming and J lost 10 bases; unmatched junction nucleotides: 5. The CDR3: CASSLTGYEQFF. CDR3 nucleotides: TGTGCCAGCAGCCTGACAGGGTACGAGCAGTTCTTC.

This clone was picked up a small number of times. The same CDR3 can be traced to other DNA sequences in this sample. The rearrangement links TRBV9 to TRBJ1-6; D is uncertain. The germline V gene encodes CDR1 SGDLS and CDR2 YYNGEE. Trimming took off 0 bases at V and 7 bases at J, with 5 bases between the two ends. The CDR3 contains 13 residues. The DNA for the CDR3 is TGTGCCAGCAGCGTAGGTAGCAATTCACCCCTCCACTTT. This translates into CASSVGSNSPLHF.

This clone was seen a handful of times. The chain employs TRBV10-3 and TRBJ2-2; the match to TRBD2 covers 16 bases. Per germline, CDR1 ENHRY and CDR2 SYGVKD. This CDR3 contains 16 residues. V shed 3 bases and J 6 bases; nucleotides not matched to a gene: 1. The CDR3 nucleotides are TGTGCCATCAGTGACGGGACTAGCGGGAGGGCCGGGGAGCTGTTTTTT. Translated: CAISDGTSGRAGELFF.

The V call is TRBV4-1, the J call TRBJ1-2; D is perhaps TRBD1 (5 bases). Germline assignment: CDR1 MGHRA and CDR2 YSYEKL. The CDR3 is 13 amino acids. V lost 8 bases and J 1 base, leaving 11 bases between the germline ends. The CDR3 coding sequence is TGCGCCAGCGGTGACAGACATAACTATGGCTACACCTTC. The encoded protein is CASGDRHNYGYTF.

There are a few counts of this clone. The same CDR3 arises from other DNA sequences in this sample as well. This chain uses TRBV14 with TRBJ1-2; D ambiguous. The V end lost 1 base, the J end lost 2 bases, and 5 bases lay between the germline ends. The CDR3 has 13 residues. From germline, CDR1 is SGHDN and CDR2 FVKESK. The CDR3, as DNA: TGTGCCAGCAGCCAAGTGCGGAACTATGGCTACACCTTC. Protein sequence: CASSQVRNYGYTF.

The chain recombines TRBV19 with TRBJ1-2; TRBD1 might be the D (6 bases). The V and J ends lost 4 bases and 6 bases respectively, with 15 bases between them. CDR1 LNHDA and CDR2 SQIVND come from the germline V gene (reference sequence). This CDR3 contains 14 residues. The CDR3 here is CASSKTGVGDGYTF. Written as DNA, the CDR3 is TGTGCCAGTAGTAAGACAGGAGTTGGGGATGGCTACACCTTC.

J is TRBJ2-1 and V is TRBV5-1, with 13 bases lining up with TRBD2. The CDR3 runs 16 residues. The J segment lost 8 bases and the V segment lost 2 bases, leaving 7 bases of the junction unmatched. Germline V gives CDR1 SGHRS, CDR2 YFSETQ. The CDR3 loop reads CASSLGLAGAVDEQFF. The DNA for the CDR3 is TGCGCCAGCAGCTTAGGACTAGCGGGAGCGGTGGATGAGCAGTTCTTC.

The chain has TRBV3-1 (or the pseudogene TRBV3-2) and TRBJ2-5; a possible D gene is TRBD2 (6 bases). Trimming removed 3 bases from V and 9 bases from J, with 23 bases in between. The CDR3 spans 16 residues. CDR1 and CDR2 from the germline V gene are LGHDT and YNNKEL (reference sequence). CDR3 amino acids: CASSHPWGETQWAQYF. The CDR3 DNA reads TGTGCCAGCAGCCATCCGTGGGGGGAGACCCAATGGGCCCAGTACTTC.

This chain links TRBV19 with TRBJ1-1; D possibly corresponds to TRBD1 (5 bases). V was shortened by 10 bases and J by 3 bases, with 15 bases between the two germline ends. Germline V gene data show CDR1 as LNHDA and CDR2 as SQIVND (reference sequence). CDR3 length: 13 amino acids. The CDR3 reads CATSQGADTEAFF. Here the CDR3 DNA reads TGTGCCACGTCCCAAGGGGCGGACACTGAAGCTTTCTTT.